Following are 24 T cell receptor beta chains from one sample sequenced in a study of blood T cell repertoires in COVID-19. Sequenced by immunoSEQ multiplex PCR; TCRdb stores in-frame clones only, minus some. Among 110,000 to 150,000 clones, around 81% were seen once, and the ten largest hold 5%. The sample consisted of peripheral blood. Receptors were obtained from a woman aged 45-65 years with acute or convalescent COVID-19.

A single count supports this clone. V and J are TRBV9 and TRBJ1-3; 7 bases match TRBD1. V was pared by 2 bases and J by 4 bases, with 9 bases of the junction left unmatched. Germline CDR1 reads SGDLS; CDR2 reads YYNGEE. The CDR3 loop spans 16 amino acids. CDR3 protein: CASSVGLGDRGNTIYF. CDR3 nucleotide sequence: TGTGCCAGCAGCGTTGGACTGGGGGACAGAGGAAACACCATATATTTT.

This rearrangement joins TRBV2 to TRBJ2-2, with 9 bases fitting TRBD2. In germline, CDR1 is SNHLY, CDR2 FYNNEI. V lost 7 bases, J lost 4 bases, and 7 bases stayed unmatched. The CDR3 extends over 15 amino acids. As DNA, the CDR3 is TGTGCCAGCATCCAGGGACTAGCAAGCACCGGGGAGCTGTTTTTT. Translating it yields CASIQGLASTGELFF.

This clone was picked up one time. This chain connects TRBV7-2 to TRBJ2-4, with D perhaps TRBD1 (5 bases). The CDR3 is 16 residues long. Germline-derived CDR1 and CDR2 are SGHTA and FQGNSA. V was trimmed by 0 bases and J by 8 bases, leaving 17 bases between them. The CDR3 nucleotides read TGTGCCAGCAGCTTAGCGCTTGTGGGGCTCCAGGACATTCAGTACTTC. Protein product: CASSLALVGLQDIQYF.

The table lists this clone with a count of one. This chain uses TRBV3-1 (or the pseudogene TRBV3-2) with TRBJ1-1; D gene unclear. The CDR3 loop spans 13 amino acids. Trimming shortened V by 3 bases and J by 10 bases, and 15 bases separated the two germline ends. Germline V CDR1 and CDR2: LGHDT, YNNKEL (reference sequence). Here the CDR3 DNA reads TGTGCCAGCAGCCAGGGAGACACTCCCGTAGCTTTCTTT. This encodes CASSQGDTPVAFF.

CDR3 DNA sequence: TGTGCCAGCAGTGAATTGACAGAGTATGAAGCTTTCTTT. This translates into CASSELTEYEAFF. The rearrangement uses TRBV25-1 and TRBJ1-1, with D maybe TRBD1 (5 bases). The CDR3 has 13 amino acids. Germline V gene sequence: CDR1 MGHDK, CDR2 SYGVNS. Deletions cut 1 base from V and 7 bases from J, with 10 bases between.

The chain couples TRBV20-1 to TRBJ2-7; D ambiguous. V shed 1 base and J shed 4 bases, with 5 bases lying between them. Per the germline V gene, CDR1 is DFQATT and CDR2 is SNEGSKA (reference sequence). CDR3 size: 11 residues. CDR3 in amino acids: CSARGEYEQYF. In nucleotides, the CDR3 is TGCAGTGCTAGAGGCGAATACGAGCAGTACTTC.

This chain joins TRBV20-1 and TRBJ2-1; TRBD2 is a possible D gene (5 bases). This CDR3 spans 11 amino acids. CDR1 is DFQATT, CDR2 SNEGSKA, per germline (reference sequence). V was trimmed by 3 bases and J by 9 bases, leaving 9 bases between them. The CDR3 is CSASIRGEQFF. The CDR3 bases are TGCAGTGCTAGCATCCGGGGTGAGCAGTTCTTC.

This clone was seen a handful of times. This chain uses TRBV29-1 with TRBJ1-4; 7 bases are a match to TRBD1. CDR1 and CDR2 from the germline V gene are SQVTM and ANQGSEA. Germline trimming cut 5 bases from V and 0 bases from J; bases unmatched to any gene: 3. CDR3 length equals 14 residues. The CDR3 bases are TGCAGCGTTTCCGGGACAGCAACTAATGAAAAACTGTTTTTT. Its protein product is CSVSGTATNEKLFF.

J is TRBJ1-1 and V is TRBV5-1; the D is unclear. This CDR3 has 14 amino acids. CDR1 is SGHRS and CDR2 is YFSETQ in the germline V gene. Trimming stripped 6 bases from V and 1 base from J, with 13 bases between. CDR3 in amino acids: CASTPFFRNTEAFF. The CDR3 nucleotides read TGCGCCAGCACCCCGTTTTTTAGGAACACTGAAGCTTTCTTT.

The chain employs TRBV28 and TRBJ1-4, with 7 bases identical to TRBD1. The length of the CDR3 is 13 residues. Germline V gives CDR1 MDHEN, CDR2 SYDVKM. Germline trimming cut 7 bases from V and 8 bases from J; bases unmatched to any gene: 7. CDR3 sequence: CASNENRGEKLFF. The CDR3 DNA is TGTGCCAGCAACGAAAACAGGGGCGAAAAACTGTTTTTT. Full variable domain (remainder filled in from reference TRBV28 and TRBJ1-4): DVKVTQSSRYLVKRTGEKVFLECVQDMDHENMFWYRQDPGLGLRLIYFSYDVKMKEKGDIPEGYSVSREKKERFSLILESASTNQTSMYLCASNENRGEKLFFGSGTQLSVL.

This clone occurred once. The chain recombines TRBV4-2 with TRBJ2-3; 9 bases align to TRBD2. The CDR3 extends over 15 amino acids. The V gene's germline CDR1 is LGHNA and CDR2 YNFKEQ. After removal of 0 bases from V and 6 bases from J, the junction contained 4 bases not matched to a gene. CDR3 protein: CASSQEASGEDTQYF. DNA for the CDR3: TGTGCCAGCAGCCAAGAGGCTAGCGGGGAGGATACGCAGTATTTT.

The rearrangement uses TRBV11-2 and TRBJ2-5; no clear D. This CDR3 is built from 17 residues. V lost 2 bases to trimming and J lost 1 base, with 17 bases between them. CDR1 and CDR2 (germline): SGHAT, FQNNGV. The chain's CDR3 is CASSLIARDPFQETQYF. DNA for the CDR3: TGTGCCAGCAGCTTAATCGCTCGAGATCCATTCCAAGAGACCCAGTACTTC.

The chain has TRBV6-5 and TRBJ2-5; D not resolved. Per germline, CDR1 MNHEY and CDR2 SVGAGI. The CDR3 extends over 14 amino acids. V was cut by 0 bases and J by 4 bases, with 9 bases left in between. This CDR3 is CASSYSQAGETQYF. The CDR3 nucleotides read TGTGCCAGCAGTTACTCGCAGGCCGGAGAGACCCAGTACTTC.

This clone was detected only a few times. This chain joins TRBV28 and TRBJ1-2; D not certain. This CDR3 has 12 amino acids. Trimming took 7 bases from V and 1 from J, leaving 7 bases between them. Per germline, CDR1 MDHEN and CDR2 SYDVKM. The CDR3 is CASTTDNYGYTF. The CDR3 DNA is TGTGCCAGCACCACAGATAACTATGGCTACACCTTC.

The chain combines TRBV28 with TRBJ2-7, with 8 bases matching TRBD2. Germline V gives CDR1 MDHEN, CDR2 SYDVKM. After removal of 2 bases from V and 2 bases from J, the junction contained 2 bases not matched to a gene. CDR3 length equals 14 residues. CDR3 sequence (DNA): TGTGCCAGCAGTTTACCGGGGGGGGCCTACGAGCAGTACTTC. Protein sequence: CASSLPGGAYEQYF.

This chain uses TRBV6-5 with TRBJ1-2; the D gene is possibly TRBD1 (5 bases). Per the germline V gene, CDR1 is MNHEY and CDR2 is SVGAGI. Trimming took off 6 bases at V and 5 bases at J, with 16 bases between the two ends. This CDR3 contains 14 residues. CDR3 protein: CASRTFVGDYGYTF. The DNA of the CDR3 is TGTGCCAGCAGGACCTTTGTAGGGGATTATGGCTACACCTTC.

The CDR3: CASSDIRGPSTEAFF. The CDR3 nucleotides are TGTGCCAGCAGTGATATCAGGGGCCCCAGCACTGAAGCTTTCTTT. V and J are TRBV2 and TRBJ1-1; tentatively, D is TRBD1 (6 bases). V gave up 3 bases and J gave up 4 bases, with 15 bases separating them. Germline V gene lookup returns CDR1 SNHLY and CDR2 FYNNEI. The CDR3 is 15 residues long.

The chain couples TRBV3-1 (or the pseudogene TRBV3-2) to TRBJ1-5; 7 bases agree with TRBD1. From germline, CDR1 is LGHDT and CDR2 YNNKEL (reference sequence). The CDR3 has 16 residues. V shed 2 bases, J shed 2 bases, and the junction held 6 bases outside the gene matches. The CDR3 sequence is CASSQPYRGGNQPQHF. The CDR3 bases are TGTGCCAGCAGCCAACCCTACAGGGGTGGCAATCAGCCCCAGCATTTT.

The V call is TRBV18, the J call TRBJ2-7; TRBD1 matches 7 bases. Germline CDR1 is KGHSH and CDR2 is LQKENI. CDR3 size: 15 residues. V lost 4 bases, J lost 2 bases, and 8 bases stayed unmatched. CDR3 sequence (DNA): TGTGCCAGCTCACGACCGGGACAGATGACCTACGAGCAGTACTTC. Its protein product is CASSRPGQMTYEQYF.

The J gene is TRBJ2-7, the V gene TRBV9; no definite D call. The ends were cut back, 0 bases at V and 5 bases at J, with 9 bases in the middle. The CDR3 runs to 13 residues. CDR1 and CDR2 from the germline V gene are SGDLS and YYNGEE. CDR3 region: CASSVELGDEQYF. The CDR3 nucleotides read TGTGCCAGCAGCGTAGAGCTGGGCGACGAGCAGTACTTC.

The gene calls are TRBV7-2 and TRBJ2-7; TRBD1 agrees at 9 bases. Losses at the gene ends were 5 bases for V and 4 bases for J; bases not matched to a gene: 9. This CDR3 region has 15 residues. Germline CDR1 reads SGHTA; CDR2 reads FQGNSA. CDR3 nucleotides: TGTGCCAGCAGCATAACAGGGGGCCGGTTTTACGAGCAGTACTTC. It codes for CASSITGGRFYEQYF.

This clone was observed a handful of times. The chain links TRBV5-5 to TRBJ1-1; D call uncertain. The CDR3 has 13 residues. Per the germline V gene, CDR1 is SGHKS and CDR2 is YYEKEE (reference sequence). The V end was cut by 0 bases, the J end by 3 bases, with 6 bases between. CDR3 nucleotide sequence: TGTGCCAGCAGCTTGGCCTCGGACACTGAAGCTTTCTTT. It yields the protein CASSLASDTEAFF.

The genes are TRBV5-1 and TRBJ1-2; unclear D gene. Trimming shortened V by 1 base and J by 2 bases, and 9 bases separated the two germline ends. This CDR3 has 14 residues. Germline-derived CDR1 and CDR2 are SGHRS and YFSETQ. CDR3 sequence (DNA): TGCGCCAGCAGCTTGATCGGGGAGAACTATGGCTACACCTTC. Its translation is CASSLIGENYGYTF.

The V gene is TRBV7-2, the J gene TRBJ2-7, with D maybe TRBD2 (5 bases). Trimming left V 1 base short and J 6 bases short, with 16 bases between. Per germline, CDR1 SGHTA and CDR2 FQGNSA. The CDR3 runs 15 residues. CDR3 loop: CASSLVEGKGFEQYF. CDR3 DNA sequence: TGTGCCAGCAGCTTAGTAGAGGGAAAAGGGTTCGAGCAGTACTTC. Looking up the rest from reference TRBV7-2 and TRBJ2-7 gives the full variable domain: GAGVSQSPSNKVTEKGKDVELRCDPISGHTALYWYRQSLGQGLEFLIYFQGNSAPDKSGLPSDRFSAERTGGSVSTLTIQRTQQEDSAVYLCASSLVEGKGFEQYFGPGTRLTVT.